This T cell receptor beta chain was observed in a study of shared clonotypes between healthy human individuals (TCRdb year 2020). Background on the whole study: A couple of women and a few men aged 18 to 49 years were included in the cohort. Between about 0.85 and 9.5 billion PBMCs per donor were obtained by leukapheresis. To estimate repertoire size and how much clonotypes are shared between individuals, the study performed deep sequencing of blood TCR repertoires from roughly five healthy adults. Per donor, three plates each were used for CD4 naive and CD4 memory, two for CD8 naive, and one for CD8 memory. To increase sequencing depth and limit assay-specific biases, TCR repertoire library preparation and sequencing were carried out by different laboratories using diverse techniques.

Trimming takes 4 bases from V and 2 bases from J, and the germline ends sit 11 bases apart. The CDR3 numbers 14 residues from cysteine through phenylalanine. This entry keeps only the CDR3 DNA: 42 bases, framed from base 1. Taken from the germline V gene (reference sequence), the CDR1 and CDR2 loops are GTSNPN and SVGIG. Regarding this clone: Its target antigen remains unknown. No much larger clone is present one base from it, and per-base qualities are unavailable.

Results the study describes overall, beyond this receptor: Pairwise subsampling indicated that sequencing depth was expected to affect the degree of clonotype sharing among donors. Sharing across several donors was observed for roughly 5.4% of naive CD4, 3.5% of naive CD8, 2.3% of memory CD4, and roughly 0.4% of memory CD8 clonotypes. Compared with non-shared clonotypes, clonotypes shared by all four sorted-subset donors had higher generation probabilities. Sampling was restricted to blood, and TCR repertoires in tissue are likely to differ from TCR repertoires in blood. Larger estimated clonotype richness was generally found for naive subsets than for memory subsets. Incomplete sequencing was indicated by rarefaction of sorted-subset datasets, despite the large sequencing depth. Because the study included only a small number of donors, the genetic and exposure-history diversity represented was limited.

TCR CDR3 regions were amplified from genomic DNA by multiplex PCR using the deep immunoSEQ assay. Genomic DNA extracted from each cell subset was distributed evenly over all wells of several immunoSEQ 96-well plates, and each plate served as one replicate. Each replicate PCR for sorted subsets received about 180 ng genomic DNA, equal to about 30,000 T cell genomes. Purified libraries were quantified with a Qubit 3.0 fluorometer, sized on a Bioanalyzer 2100, and re-quantified with the KAPA Library Quantification kit. Every immunoSEQ 96-well plate was sequenced on a separate single-read 150-cycle Illumina NextSeq 550 flow cell. The paper's processing steps were these. Because only junctional sequences without quality scores were contained in the immunoSEQ output, filtering matching that applied to full-length reads could not be performed. To assign V/J genes and CDR3, sequences were annotated against IMGT germline references using PyIR, a Python wrapper for IgBLAST v1.9. Any read was removed if the V/J assignment was weak (E-value above 1e-6), the CDR3 was missing, or the read contained stop codons, out-of-frame junctions, or ambiguous translated residues. V3J clonotypes were defined by identical inferred V gene, J gene, and CDR3 amino acid sequence. The percentage overlap between two repertoires was calculated by dividing the number of shared unique clonotypes by the size of the smaller repertoire. Repertoire richness was assessed with RTK rarefaction, the Chao1 estimator, and Recon v2.1 estimates of unobserved clonotypes. Generation probabilities were computed with OLGA for all TCRbeta clonotypes obtained by the gDNA method from a handful of donors. Held by TCRdb, this immuneACCESS table contains in-frame sequences only and omits some clones. Under half of the omission traces to an unresolved V gene where checked; the cause of the rest is unknown. The V and J calls and clone size come from that table; D and trimming were worked out from the DNA. This sample gives millions of clones in total; around nine tenths of them show up just once. Roughly 0.14% of the sample comes from the top ten.

Healthy HIV-negative adults with no recently reported acute infections or vaccinations were included as donors. All donors were Caucasian adults living in Nashville, Tennessee, USA. Magnetic negative selection was used to enrich CD4+ T cells, after which naive cells were positively selected on CD45RA and the negative fraction became the memory subset. Blood was collected by leukapheresis, and PBMCs were isolated by Ficoll-Histopaque density gradient centrifugation and then cryopreserved in liquid nitrogen vapor phase. Analytical flow cytometry was used to check the purity and quantity of each magnetically sorted T cell population. Genomic DNA was isolated from each sorted fraction and quantified by UV absorbance on a Nanodrop 2000c.

Recombination connected TRBV30 to TRBJ1-4; the D gene remains uncertain. The sequence was collected from a man between 18 and 29 years old in good health. The specimen was naive CD4+ T cells sorted from blood. Reading the label with the study, this specimen's cell subset or site is: CD45RA+ positively selected. Here the CDR3 is given as CAWTPLGTNEKLFF. The nucleotide sequence is given as TGTGCCTGGACCCCTCTTGGGACTAATGAAAAACTGTTTTTT.